The TCR beta chain under discussion was sequenced for a study of blood T cell repertoires in COVID-19. Study-wide context: Samples of COVID-19 (acute and convalescent) were obtained from the United States, Italy and Spain. PBMCs, B-cell-depleted T cells, or T cells were the source of the cDNA or gDNA that made up the material.

Trimming shortened V by 11 bases and J by 1 base, and 17 bases separated the two germline ends. This CDR3 comprises 14 residues. Per the original methods: Estimated nucleated cell counts came from reference gene primer amplification. Produced via immunoSEQ multiplex PCR; TCRdb's table is partial and in-frame only. V and J calls and clone size are copied from that table; D and trimming were computed from the DNA. The sample lists fewer than 95,000 clones, 89% seen once, with roughly 8.9% in the top ten. Sequenced material: peripheral blood. This clonotype was sampled from a man in his fifties or sixties with acute or convalescent COVID-19. V usage is TRBV6-7 and J usage is TRBJ1-1; D is unresolved. TRBV6-7 is given ORF status, its function remaining uncertain. CDR3 nucleotide sequence: TGTGCCGGCCACGAGGGCCAGAAGAACACTGAAGCTTTCTTT. Amino acids: CAGHEGQKNTEAFF.